This paragraph reports one TCR beta chain. In the original analysis: Estimation of nucleated cell counts relied on the amplification of reference gene primers. Generated by immunoSEQ multiplex PCR, the TCRdb table keeps only in-frame clones and is missing some. V and J calls and clone size are given by that table; D and trimming were obtained from the DNA. The data show 190,000 or so clones, 85% to 90% seen once. The entry originates in a study of blood T cell repertoires in COVID-19. Study-level background: Samples taken during acute and convalescent COVID-19 were collected in the United States, Italy and Spain.

The CDR3 extends over 16 amino acids. V shed 0 bases and J shed 0 bases, with 7 bases lying between them. Germline V gene data show CDR1 as SGHNT and CDR2 as YYREEE (reference sequence). This chain uses TRBV5-4 with TRBJ2-6; D is unclear. The sequencing sample was made of peripheral blood. The sequence was collected from a man in his fifties with acute or convalescent COVID-19. The CDR3 region has the DNA TGTGCCAGCAGCTTGGGTTCCAGCTCTGGGGCCAACGTCCTGACTTTC. This translates into CASSLGSSSGANVLTF.